This TCR beta chain was observed in a study of radiotherapy plus CTLA-4 blockade in lung cancer. TCRdb keeps only in-frame clones here, not all; method: immunoSEQ multiplex PCR. The sample shows 40,000 to 45,000 clones, over 60% of them seen only once. Study results and caveats: The study found tumor-derived TCR clones expanded in blood after radiotherapy plus ipilimumab.

The germline V gene has CDR1 MNHEY and CDR2 SVGAGI. The germline V and J ends were trimmed by 3 bases and 6 bases, with 9 bases remaining between them. CDR3 length equals 13 residues. Concerning this clone itself: The antigen is not known.

CTLA-4 blockade with ipilimumab, together with focal radiation, was given to patients with chemo-refractory metastatic non-small-cell lung cancer. The sequence was collected from a human donor with non-small cell lung cancer whose response to radiotherapy plus ipilimumab could not be evaluated. The V gene is TRBV6-5, the J gene TRBJ2-1, with D possibly being TRBD2 (5 bases). The material was peripheral blood, obtained from a patient treated with radiotherapy plus ipilimumab. The CDR3 region is CASSYASSNEQFF. CDR3 DNA: TGTGCCAGCAGTTATGCTAGCAGCAATGAGCAGTTCTTC.